Sequencing of this TCR beta chain was carried out in a study of shared clonotypes between healthy human individuals. Broader study findings: Four donors held around 5% of naive CD4 clonotypes in common. Across subsets, estimated richness was generally greater for naive than for memory populations.

Of note for this clone: Antigen: not known.

Germline V gives CDR1 SGHNT, CDR2 YYREEE (reference sequence). This CDR3 region has 16 residues. Between the trimmed V and J ends, which lost 0 bases and 2 bases, there was a span of 15 bases. The table came from immunoSEQ multiplex PCR; TCRdb's copy has only in-frame clones and leaves some out. The sample shows around 2,100,000 clones, about 95% of them seen only once. Naive CD8 cells lacked CD45RO, underwent positive selection for CCR7 and left out terminally differentiated effector memory CD45RA+ cells. This chain uses TRBV5-4 with TRBJ2-7; maybe TRBD2 (6 bases). The material sequenced was naive CD8+ T cells sorted from blood. The sequence was collected from a man aged 18 to 29 in good health. The CDR3 reads CASSLADGGSAYEQYF. The CDR3 region has the DNA TGTGCCAGCAGCTTGGCCGACGGGGGTTCGGCCTACGAGCAGTACTTC.